These 7 T cell receptor beta chains originate from one sample sequenced in a study of shared clonotypes between healthy human individuals. The repertoire was sequenced with immunoSEQ multiplex PCR; TCRdb's copy has only in-frame clones and lacks some. This table holds around 720,000 clones, around three quarters found once. Sequencing was carried out using memory CD4+ T cells sorted from blood. Stated subset: CD45RA-negative fraction. All receptors come from a woman in her twenties or thirties in good health.

The V and J genes are TRBV15 and TRBJ1-5; D call uncertain. Per the germline V gene, CDR1 is LNHNV and CDR2 is YYDKDF (reference sequence). CDR3 length equals 17 residues. The ends were cut back, 2 bases at V and 0 bases at J, with 14 bases in the middle. The CDR3 loop is CATSRTYSGYSNQPQHF. CDR3 sequence (DNA): TGTGCCACCAGCAGAACTTACAGCGGTTATAGCAATCAGCCCCAGCATTTT.

The chain is built from TRBV5-1 and TRBJ1-2; weak D call: TRBD1 (5 bases). V was pared by 0 bases and J by 7 bases, with 10 bases between. Germline CDR1 SGHRS, CDR2 YFSETQ. CDR3 length equals 13 residues. The CDR3 protein is CASSLGQGFGYTF. The CDR3 bases are TGCGCCAGCAGCTTGGGCCAGGGTTTTGGCTACACCTTC.

The chain uses TRBV5-4 and TRBJ1-1, with D possibly TRBD1 on 6 matching bases. CDR1 and CDR2 from the germline V gene are SGHNT and YYREEE (reference sequence). The CDR3 loop spans 16 amino acids. V shed 0 bases and J shed 2 bases, with 14 bases lying between them. CDR3 sequence: CASSLARGRANTEAFF. The DNA of the CDR3 is TGTGCCAGCAGCTTGGCCAGGGGTCGAGCAAACACTGAAGCTTTCTTT.

The chain combines TRBV5-1 with TRBJ2-1; D possibly corresponds to TRBD2 (7 bases). Germline V gene data show CDR1 as SGHRS and CDR2 as YFSETQ. The V and J ends lost 4 bases and 1 base respectively, with 18 bases between them. This CDR3 is built from 17 residues. CDR3 coding DNA: TGCGCCAGCAGCCCGGGGGCGGGGGAAACGTCCTACAATGAGCAGTTCTTC. It encodes CASSPGAGETSYNEQFF.

The chain recombines TRBV2 with TRBJ2-1; a weak D match, TRBD1 (6 bases). CDR3 size: 16 residues. V was cut by 1 base and J by 4 bases, with 14 bases left in between. Germline V lookup: CDR1 SNHLY, CDR2 FYNNEI. CDR3 sequence reads: CASSEGPGAPYNEQFF. The CDR3 DNA is TGTGCCAGCAGTGAAGGGCCAGGGGCTCCATACAATGAGCAGTTCTTC.

The chain has TRBV7-2 and TRBJ1-2, with a weak D call TRBD1 (5 bases). This CDR3 spans 12 amino acids. Looked up from germline, CDR1 is SGHTA and CDR2 is FQGNSA. Trimming took off 2 bases at V and 8 bases at J, with 9 bases between the two ends. Here the CDR3 reads CASSLQGAGYTF. CDR3 bases: TGTGCCAGCAGCTTACAAGGGGCAGGCTACACCTTC.

As DNA, the CDR3 is TGTGCCAGCAGTCCCGGGACAGGGGGCCATTCCCAGTACTTC. This encodes CASSPGTGGHSQYF. The rearrangement joins TRBV6-1 to TRBJ2-5, with 12 bases fitting TRBD1. Germline CDR1 reads MNHNS; CDR2 reads SASEGT. The junction had 7 bases not matched to a gene; V was cut back by 5 bases and J by 9 bases. The CDR3 is made up of 14 amino acids.